This entry lists 9 T cell receptor beta chains sequenced from one sample in a study of blood T cell repertoires in COVID-19. Sequencing was performed with immunoSEQ multiplex PCR; in TCRdb, only in-frame clones are kept and a portion is missing. The sample lists about 300,000 clones, just over 85% occurring once. The sequencing sample was made of PBMCs or T cells enriched from blood (not recorded which). Source of these receptors: a young man who had recovered from COVID-19.

V gene TRBV11-2 combines with J gene TRBJ2-3; D is perhaps TRBD2 (5 bases). V lost 0 bases to trimming and J lost 6 bases, with 7 bases between them. This CDR3 has 13 residues. The V gene's germline CDR1 is SGHAT and CDR2 FQNNGV. The CDR3 region is CASSLDPGDTQYF. CDR3 bases: TGTGCCAGCAGCTTAGATCCGGGGGATACGCAGTATTTT.

This clone was recorded once. V gene TRBV6-1 combines with J gene TRBJ2-7, with D possibly being TRBD2 (5 bases). Germline CDR1 is MNHNS and CDR2 is SASEGT. The CDR3 spans 14 residues. Trimming took 3 bases from V and 5 from J, leaving 14 bases between them. CDR3 bases: TGTGCCAGCAGTGACCGGGGTTTTAATCACGAGCAGTACTTC. This gives the protein CASSDRGFNHEQYF.

The rearrangement joins TRBV19 to TRBJ2-2; 7 bases are shared with TRBD2. In germline, CDR1 is LNHDA, CDR2 SQIVND (reference sequence). The length of the CDR3 is 12 residues. J lost 6 bases, V lost 11 bases, and 6 bases had no gene match. The CDR3 protein is CAGEGGAGELFF. The CDR3 DNA is TGTGCCGGGGAGGGAGGCGCCGGGGAGCTGTTTTTT.

The gene calls are TRBV11-2 and TRBJ1-4; D uncertain. The CDR3 is made up of 13 amino acids. Germline V gene lookup returns CDR1 SGHAT and CDR2 FQNNGV. V lost 4 bases and J 5 bases, leaving 8 bases between the germline ends. CDR3 region: CASSSRLNEKLFF. Written as DNA, the CDR3 is TGTGCCAGCAGCTCCCGACTCAATGAAAAACTGTTTTTT.

The chain is built from TRBV19 and TRBJ2-7; 8 bases line up with TRBD2. From germline, CDR1 is LNHDA and CDR2 SQIVND (reference sequence). V lost 5 bases to trimming and J lost 3 bases; unmatched junction nucleotides: 6. The CDR3 spans 14 residues. CDR3 loop: CASSPRTSNYEQYF. CDR3 nucleotide sequence: TGTGCCAGTAGTCCGAGGACTAGCAACTACGAGCAGTACTTC.

This rearrangement joins TRBV2 to TRBJ2-1; no definite D call. The CDR3 loop spans 11 amino acids. The V gene's germline CDR1 is SNHLY and CDR2 FYNNEI. Trimming removed 8 bases at V and 4 bases at J, with 6 bases between. This CDR3 reads CASFLYNEQFF. The CDR3 nucleotides are TGTGCCAGCTTCCTATACAATGAGCAGTTCTTC. The full variable domain, completed using reference TRBV2 and TRBJ2-1, is EPEVTQTPSHQVTQMGQEVILRCVPISNHLYFYWYRQILGQKVEFLVSFYNNEISEKSEIFDDQFSVERPDGSNFTLKIRSTKLEDSAMYFCASFLYNEQFFGPGTRLTVL.

The V call is TRBV2, the J call TRBJ2-7; a weak D match, TRBD2 (5 bases). V dropped 2 bases and J dropped 7 bases, with 9 bases sitting between them. From germline, CDR1 is SNHLY and CDR2 FYNNEI. CDR3 size: 12 residues. CDR3 region: CASSESSGEQYF. CDR3 coding DNA: TGTGCCAGCAGTGAATCGTCGGGGGAGCAGTACTTC.

This chain connects TRBV2 to TRBJ2-1, with D possibly matching TRBD1 (6 bases). The CDR3 covers 15 residues. V shed 4 bases and J shed 1 base, with 11 bases lying between them. Germline V lookup: CDR1 SNHLY, CDR2 FYNNEI. Here the CDR3 DNA reads TGTGCCAGCAGTGGGGGCAGGGGTTCCTACAATGAGCAGTTCTTC. Residues: CASSGGRGSYNEQFF.

V gene TRBV6-5 combines with J gene TRBJ1-2; D might be TRBD1 (6 bases). Trimming stripped 0 bases from V and 8 bases from J, with 16 bases between. CDR1 and CDR2 from the germline V gene are MNHEY and SVGAGI. This CDR3 has 15 amino acids. CDR3 DNA: TGTGCCAGCAGTTACTCGAACTGGGGGGGCCGCGGCTACACCTTC. It specifies CASSYSNWGGRGYTF.